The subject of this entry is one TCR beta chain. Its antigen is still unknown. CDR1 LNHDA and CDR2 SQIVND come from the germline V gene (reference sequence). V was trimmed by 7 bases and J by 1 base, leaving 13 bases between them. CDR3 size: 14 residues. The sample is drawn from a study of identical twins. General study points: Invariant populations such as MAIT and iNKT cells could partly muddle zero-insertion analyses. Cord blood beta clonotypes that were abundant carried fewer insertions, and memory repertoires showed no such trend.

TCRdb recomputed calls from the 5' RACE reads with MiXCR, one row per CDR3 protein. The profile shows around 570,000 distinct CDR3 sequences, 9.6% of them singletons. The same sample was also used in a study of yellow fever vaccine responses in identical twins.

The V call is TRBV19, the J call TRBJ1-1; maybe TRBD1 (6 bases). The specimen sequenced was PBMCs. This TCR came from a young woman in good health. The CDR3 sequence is CASNPGQTNTEAFF. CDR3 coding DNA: TGTGCCAGTAACCCTGGACAGACGAACACTGAAGCTTTCTTT.